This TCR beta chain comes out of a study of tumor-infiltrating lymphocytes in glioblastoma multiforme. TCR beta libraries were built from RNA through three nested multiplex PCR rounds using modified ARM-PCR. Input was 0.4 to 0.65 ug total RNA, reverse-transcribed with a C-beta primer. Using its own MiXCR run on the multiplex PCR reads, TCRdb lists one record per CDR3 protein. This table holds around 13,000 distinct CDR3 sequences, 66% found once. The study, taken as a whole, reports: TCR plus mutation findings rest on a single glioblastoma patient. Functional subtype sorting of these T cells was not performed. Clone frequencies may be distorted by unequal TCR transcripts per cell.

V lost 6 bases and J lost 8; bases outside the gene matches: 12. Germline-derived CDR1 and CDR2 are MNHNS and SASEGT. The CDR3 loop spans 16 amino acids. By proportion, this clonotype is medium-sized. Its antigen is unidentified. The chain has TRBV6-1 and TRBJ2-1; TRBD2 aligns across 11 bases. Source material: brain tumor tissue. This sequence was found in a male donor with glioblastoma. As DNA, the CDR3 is TGTGCCAGCAGGGGCCGGGTAGCGGGAGGGCCATATGAGCAGTTCTTC. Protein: CASRGRVAGGPYEQFF.